This TCR beta chain stems from a study of tumor-infiltrating lymphocytes in localized non-small cell lung cancer. TCRdb's copy holds only in-frame clones and misses some; the assay was immunoSEQ multiplex PCR. The sample lists 12,000 or so clones, roughly 84% seen once, with 7.5% to 8.5% in the top ten. Study results and caveats: Tumor T-cell fraction from TCR sequencing was not associated with recurrence-free survival (p = 0.61).

As to this clone: The antigen is unknown.

Sequencing input: lung tumor tissue. The source is a human donor with non-small cell lung cancer.

The CDR3 DNA is TGTGCCAGCAGCTTAGTAACAGGGGGTATCTATGGCTACACCTTC. Its protein is CASSLVTGGIYGYTF. V is TRBV7-2 and J is TRBJ1-2, with 8 bases aligning to TRBD1. The V gene end was trimmed by 1 base and the J gene end by 4 bases; junction bases not matched to a gene: 5. The CDR3 length is 15 residues. The germline V gene encodes CDR1 SGHTA and CDR2 FQGNSA.